The 3 T cell receptor beta chains listed next were all sequenced from one sample in a study of T cells in Graves' hyperthyroidism and ophthalmopathy. The CDR3 regions of TCR beta were amplified from RNA transcripts. Researchers ran a first-round RT-PCR on the TCR CDR3 using the HTBI primer set. MiXCR, applied by TCRdb to the multiplex PCR reads, yields one record per CDR3 protein. The sample shows roughly 400,000 distinct CDR3 sequences, about an eighth of them seen only once. The sample consisted of blood. The receptors shown here come from a man aged 50-60 years with Graves' ophthalmopathy.

This clonotype has at least ten counts. This chain joins TRBV5-1 and TRBJ1-1, with 11 bases matching TRBD1. The CDR3 has 15 residues. Germline V gene lookup returns CDR1 SGHRS and CDR2 YFSETQ. V was pared by 0 bases and J by 3 bases, with 1 base of the junction left unmatched. CDR3 nucleotide sequence: TGCGCCAGCAGCTTGGTGGGACAGGGGGACACTGAAGCTTTCTTT. Its protein product is CASSLVGQGDTEAFF.

Many counts were recorded for this clonotype. The CDR3 DNA reads TGTGCCAGTAAGACCGGGACAGATGAAAATCAGCCCCAGCATTTT. Translated, it gives CASKTGTDENQPQHF. V and J are TRBV6-1 and TRBJ1-5; TRBD1 matches 7 bases. V lost 9 bases to trimming and J lost 4 bases; unmatched junction nucleotides: 12. This CDR3 is built from 15 residues. CDR1 is MNHNS and CDR2 is SASEGT in the germline V gene.

This clonotype was picked up a small number of times. J is TRBJ1-1 and V is TRBV13; no clear D gene. Germline loops: CDR1 PRHDT, CDR2 FYEKMQ (reference sequence). This CDR3 has 14 amino acids. Between the trimmed V and J ends, which lost 6 bases and 7 bases, there was a span of 18 bases. CDR3 sequence reads: CASSNTRNVGEAFF. In DNA form, the CDR3 reads TGTGCCAGCAGTAACACCCGAAATGTGGGTGAAGCTTTCTTT.